This is a list of T cell receptor beta chains from one sample in a study of blood T cell repertoires in COVID-19. Clones were sequenced by immunoSEQ multiplex PCR, and TCRdb holds only the in-frame ones, with some missing. The repertoire holds some 460,000 clones, around 90% seen once, with nearly 2% in the top ten. What was sequenced was PBMCs or T cells enriched from blood (not recorded which). These receptors were collected from a woman aged 18-29 years with acute COVID-19. Each CDR3 is given with its conserved first and last residue. The order of the fields is J gene, D gene, clone size, V gene, CDR3 protein, CDR3 DNA. D genes are given only for firm matches. A row's size may be missing; if present it is once, few, many or a size class.

j_gene: TRBJ2-7; d_gene: TRBD1; abundance: .; v_gene: TRBV9; CDR3aa: CASSAGQGTYEQYF; CDR3nt: TGTGCCAGCAGCGCCGGACAGGGCACCTACGAGCAGTACTTC
j_gene: TRBJ2-3; d_gene: .; abundance: .; v_gene: TRBV11-3; CDR3aa: CASSLGEWLRGTDTQYF; CDR3nt: TGTGCCAGCAGCTTAGGGGAATGGTTGAGGGGCACAGATACGCAGTATTTT
j_gene: TRBJ2-1; d_gene: TRBD2; abundance: once; v_gene: TRBV5-4; CDR3aa: CASSLGSPGTSGKQFF; CDR3nt: TGTGCCAGCAGCTTGGGCTCGCCAGGGACTAGCGGGAAGCAGTTCTTC
j_gene: TRBJ2-4; d_gene: .; abundance: .; v_gene: TRBV10-3; CDR3aa: CAIKGGGMDIQYF; CDR3nt: TGTGCCATCAAGGGCGGAGGGATGGACATTCAGTACTTC
j_gene: TRBJ2-5; d_gene: TRBD2; abundance: .; v_gene: TRBV30; CDR3aa: CAWRHSGSPETQYF; CDR3nt: TGTGCCTGGAGGCATAGCGGGAGCCCAGAGACCCAGTACTTC
j_gene: TRBJ1-3; d_gene: .; abundance: .; v_gene: TRBV9; CDR3aa: CASSVGQVHSGNTIYF; CDR3nt: TGTGCCAGCAGCGTAGGGCAGGTTCACTCTGGAAACACCATATATTTT
j_gene: TRBJ2-7; d_gene: TRBD1; abundance: once; v_gene: TRBV30; CDR3aa: CAWSDRGHGSQYF; CDR3nt: TGTGCCTGGAGTGACAGGGGGCACGGGTCCCAGTACTTC
j_gene: TRBJ2-2; d_gene: TRBD2; abundance: .; v_gene: TRBV6-1; CDR3aa: CASRPGTSTGELFF; CDR3nt: TGTGCCAGCAGACCCGGGACTAGCACCGGGGAGCTGTTTTTT
j_gene: TRBJ1-1; d_gene: TRBD1; abundance: .; v_gene: TRBV28; CDR3aa: CASSGTGGVAEAFF; CDR3nt: TGTGCCAGCAGCGGGACAGGGGGAGTGGCTGAAGCTTTCTTT
j_gene: TRBJ2-7; d_gene: .; abundance: once; v_gene: TRBV27; CDR3aa: CASSLDGTYEQYF; CDR3nt: TGTGCCAGCAGTTTAGACGGGACCTACGAGCAGTACTTC
j_gene: TRBJ2-2; d_gene: .; abundance: .; v_gene: TRBV27; CDR3aa: CASSFDRELFF; CDR3nt: TGTGCCAGCAGTTTCGACAGGGAGCTGTTTTTT
j_gene: TRBJ2-1; d_gene: .; abundance: .; v_gene: TRBV19; CDR3aa: CASKLQGITYNEQFF; CDR3nt: TGTGCCAGTAAGCTTCAGGGAATCACCTACAATGAGCAGTTCTTC
j_gene: TRBJ1-1; d_gene: .; abundance: once; v_gene: TRBV28; CDR3aa: CASNQGTEAFF; CDR3nt: TGTGCCAGCAACCAGGGCACTGAAGCTTTCTTT
j_gene: TRBJ2-7; d_gene: TRBD1; abundance: .; v_gene: TRBV6-5; CDR3aa: CACRTGDLEQYF; CDR3nt: TGTGCCTGTCGGACAGGGGATCTCGAGCAGTACTTC
j_gene: TRBJ2-1; d_gene: .; abundance: .; v_gene: TRBV9; CDR3aa: CASSERQTVYNEQFF; CDR3nt: TGTGCCAGCAGCGAGAGACAGACAGTCTACAATGAGCAGTTCTTC
j_gene: TRBJ1-3; d_gene: .; abundance: .; v_gene: TRBV7-9; CDR3aa: CASSSEDGGYGNTIYF; CDR3nt: TGTGCCAGCAGCTCCGAGGACGGAGGATATGGAAACACCATATATTTT
j_gene: TRBJ2-5; d_gene: .; abundance: .; v_gene: TRBV5-1; CDR3aa: CASSVDSSQETQYF; CDR3nt: TGCGCCAGCAGCGTGGACAGTAGTCAAGAGACCCAGTACTTC
j_gene: TRBJ1-2; d_gene: .; abundance: .; v_gene: TRBV11-2; CDR3aa: CASSGGQPLYGYTF; CDR3nt: TGTGCCAGCAGCGGGGGACAACCACTCTATGGCTACACCTTC
j_gene: TRBJ2-3; d_gene: .; abundance: .; v_gene: TRBV7-8; CDR3aa: CASGLFSDTQYF; CDR3nt: TGTGCCAGCGGCCTCTTCTCGGATACGCAGTATTTT
j_gene: TRBJ2-6; d_gene: TRBD1; abundance: .; v_gene: TRBV25-1; CDR3aa: CASSGLQGRTF; CDR3nt: TGTGCCAGCAGTGGGCTACAGGGGCGAACTTTC
j_gene: TRBJ1-5; d_gene: .; abundance: few; v_gene: TRBV19; CDR3aa: CASRVTGTHQPQHF; CDR3nt: TGTGCCAGTAGGGTAACAGGGACCCATCAGCCCCAGCATTTT
j_gene: TRBJ2-3; d_gene: TRBD1; abundance: .; v_gene: TRBV11-3; CDR3aa: CASSRDRGTDTQYF; CDR3nt: TGTGCCAGCAGCCGGGACAGGGGGACAGATACGCAGTATTTT
j_gene: TRBJ1-3; d_gene: .; abundance: .; v_gene: TRBV3-1/TRBV3-2; CDR3aa: CASSQGNSRVRNTIYF; CDR3nt: TGTGCCAGCAGCCAAGGGAACTCCAGGGTCCGAAACACCATATATTTT
j_gene: TRBJ1-1; d_gene: TRBD1; abundance: .; v_gene: TRBV15; CDR3aa: CATSRPSRGRGTEAFF; CDR3nt: TGTGCCACCAGCAGACCTTCCAGGGGGCGAGGCACTGAAGCTTTCTTT
j_gene: TRBJ2-5; d_gene: TRBD1; abundance: .; v_gene: TRBV28; CDR3aa: CASSSMGQAQETQYF; CDR3nt: TGTGCCAGCAGTTCGATGGGACAGGCCCAAGAGACCCAGTACTTC
j_gene: TRBJ2-1; d_gene: .; abundance: .; v_gene: TRBV10-1; CDR3aa: CASSESGSNNEQFF; CDR3nt: TGCGCCAGCAGTGAGAGCGGGTCTAACAATGAGCAGTTCTTC
j_gene: TRBJ2-7; d_gene: .; abundance: once; v_gene: TRBV7-8; CDR3aa: CASSLTDSYEQYF; CDR3nt: TGTGCCAGCAGCTTGACAGACTCCTACGAGCAGTACTTC
j_gene: TRBJ2-6; d_gene: .; abundance: once; v_gene: TRBV5-8; CDR3aa: CASSSGHSDINVLTF; CDR3nt: TGTGCCAGCAGTTCAGGACATTCCGATATAAACGTCCTGACTTTC
j_gene: TRBJ2-2; d_gene: .; abundance: few; v_gene: TRBV3-1/TRBV3-2; CDR3aa: CASSQEGRVPGELFF; CDR3nt: TGTGCCAGCAGCCAAGAAGGGCGGGTCCCCGGGGAGCTGTTTTTT
j_gene: TRBJ2-7; d_gene: .; abundance: .; v_gene: TRBV4-3; CDR3aa: CASSQDGAGKSYEQYF; CDR3nt: TGCGCCAGCAGCCAAGATGGAGCGGGTAAATCCTACGAGCAGTACTTC
j_gene: TRBJ1-4; d_gene: .; abundance: .; v_gene: TRBV27; CDR3aa: CASSPQGGRREKLFF; CDR3nt: TGTGCCAGCAGTCCCCAGGGCGGGAGACGAGAAAAACTGTTTTTT
j_gene: TRBJ2-5; d_gene: .; abundance: .; v_gene: TRBV7-2; CDR3aa: CASSLTTGQETQYF; CDR3nt: TGTGCCAGCAGCCTAACTACAGGGCAAGAGACCCAGTACTTC
j_gene: TRBJ1-5; d_gene: .; abundance: few; v_gene: TRBV6-5; CDR3aa: CASSIQGGQPQHF; CDR3nt: TGTGCCAGCAGTATCCAGGGCGGTCAGCCCCAGCATTTT
j_gene: TRBJ2-7; d_gene: TRBD1; abundance: .; v_gene: TRBV2; CDR3aa: CASKDRVEQYF; CDR3nt: TGTGCCAGCAAAGACAGGGTCGAGCAGTACTTC
j_gene: TRBJ2-7; d_gene: TRBD2; abundance: .; v_gene: TRBV7-8; CDR3aa: CASSLPAGGLEQYF; CDR3nt: TGTGCCAGCAGCTTACCCGCGGGGGGGCTCGAGCAGTACTTC
j_gene: TRBJ2-1; d_gene: .; abundance: .; v_gene: TRBV4-1; CDR3aa: CASSHPGGSYNEQFF; CDR3nt: TGCGCCAGCAGCCACCCCGGCGGGTCCTACAATGAGCAGTTCTTC
j_gene: TRBJ1-6; d_gene: .; abundance: once; v_gene: TRBV27; CDR3aa: CASSPRQTSNSPLHF; CDR3nt: TGTGCCAGCAGTCCGAGACAGACGAGTAATTCACCCCTCCACTTT
j_gene: TRBJ2-3; d_gene: .; abundance: few; v_gene: TRBV5-1; CDR3aa: CASMSGRGAYTDTQYF; CDR3nt: TGCGCCAGCATGTCGGGCAGGGGGGCGTACACAGATACGCAGTATTTT
j_gene: TRBJ1-1; d_gene: .; abundance: few; v_gene: TRBV12-3/TRBV12-4; CDR3aa: CASSLTLILEAFF; CDR3nt: TGTGCCAGCAGCCTCACCCTAATCCTTGAAGCTTTCTTT
j_gene: TRBJ1-5; d_gene: .; abundance: .; v_gene: TRBV19; CDR3aa: CASRPGWGARDQPQHF; CDR3nt: TGTGCCAGTAGACCCGGGTGGGGCGCTCGGGATCAGCCCCAGCATTTT
j_gene: TRBJ2-2; d_gene: TRBD1; abundance: .; v_gene: TRBV5-1; CDR3aa: CASSNRQGDGELFF; CDR3nt: TGCGCCAGCAGCAACCGACAGGGAGACGGGGAGCTGTTTTTT
j_gene: TRBJ2-7; d_gene: .; abundance: few; v_gene: TRBV5-6; CDR3aa: CASSLRLANNEQYF; CDR3nt: TGTGCCAGCAGCTTGAGGCTAGCGAACAACGAGCAGTACTTC
j_gene: TRBJ1-6; d_gene: .; abundance: .; v_gene: TRBV11-2; CDR3aa: CASSLDQGSHYNSPLHF; CDR3nt: TGTGCCAGCAGCTTAGACCAGGGATCCCATTATAATTCACCCCTCCACTTT
j_gene: TRBJ1-2; d_gene: .; abundance: .; v_gene: TRBV9; CDR3aa: CASSSSALWASSVYTF; CDR3nt: TGTGCCAGCAGCTCATCGGCCCTATGGGCCTCGAGTGTCTACACCTTC
j_gene: TRBJ1-3; d_gene: .; abundance: .; v_gene: TRBV5-4; CDR3aa: CASSLPSSGNTIYF; CDR3nt: TGTGCCAGCAGCTTGCCCAGCTCTGGAAACACCATATATTTT
j_gene: TRBJ1-2; d_gene: .; abundance: .; v_gene: TRBV3-1/TRBV3-2; CDR3aa: CASSQGEGYTF; CDR3nt: TGTGCCAGCAGCCAAGGGGAGGGCTACACCTTC
j_gene: TRBJ2-2; d_gene: TRBD1; abundance: once; v_gene: TRBV11-2; CDR3aa: CASSPTGQGAVGELFF; CDR3nt: TGTGCCAGCAGCCCGACCGGACAGGGGGCGGTCGGGGAGCTGTTTTTT
j_gene: TRBJ1-2; d_gene: TRBD1; abundance: once; v_gene: TRBV19; CDR3aa: CASRKETGSNYGYTF; CDR3nt: TGTGCCAGTAGAAAAGAGACAGGGTCTAACTATGGCTACACCTTC
j_gene: TRBJ2-7; d_gene: .; abundance: .; v_gene: TRBV3-1/TRBV3-2; CDR3aa: CASSQARDEQYF; CDR3nt: TGTGCCAGCAGCCAAGCTAGAGACGAGCAGTACTTC
j_gene: TRBJ1-1; d_gene: .; abundance: .; v_gene: TRBV30; CDR3aa: CATTAGTITEAFF; CDR3nt: TGTGCCACGACCGCAGGGACTATCACTGAAGCTTTCTTT
j_gene: TRBJ2-7; d_gene: TRBD1; abundance: .; v_gene: TRBV30; CDR3aa: CAWSRDRGSYEQYF; CDR3nt: TGTGCCTGGAGCCGGGACAGGGGATCCTACGAGCAGTACTTC
j_gene: TRBJ2-1; d_gene: .; abundance: .; v_gene: TRBV4-1; CDR3aa: CASSQSSLDPEQFF; CDR3nt: TGCGCCAGCAGCCAAAGCTCTCTAGATCCCGAGCAGTTCTTC
j_gene: TRBJ1-2; d_gene: .; abundance: .; v_gene: TRBV3-1/TRBV3-2; CDR3aa: CASSQDTILRGYTF; CDR3nt: TGTGCCAGCAGCCAAGATACGATCCTGCGGGGCTACACCTTC
j_gene: TRBJ1-2; d_gene: TRBD1; abundance: few; v_gene: TRBV19; CDR3aa: CASSTQWTGGDYGYTF; CDR3nt: TGTGCCAGTAGTACTCAATGGACAGGGGGCGACTATGGCTACACCTTC
j_gene: TRBJ1-2; d_gene: TRBD1; abundance: .; v_gene: TRBV12-3/TRBV12-4; CDR3aa: CASRAQGAGGYTF; CDR3nt: TGTGCCAGCAGGGCACAGGGGGCGGGCGGCTACACCTTC
j_gene: TRBJ2-7; d_gene: .; abundance: .; v_gene: TRBV5-1; CDR3aa: CASSLGRLDYGYEQYF; CDR3nt: TGCGCCAGCAGCTTGGGTCGGTTGGACTATGGCTACGAGCAGTACTTC
j_gene: TRBJ2-4; d_gene: .; abundance: .; v_gene: TRBV19; CDR3aa: CASSIRSGRGDIQYF; CDR3nt: TGTGCCAGTAGTATTCGTTCAGGGAGGGGGGACATTCAGTACTTC